This is a list of T cell receptor beta chains from one sample in a study of OX40 agonist ivuxolimab in advanced cancers. The assay was immunoSEQ multiplex PCR, and TCRdb's table has in-frame clones only and misses some. The sample lists roughly 30,000 clones, 86% occurring once. This sample comprised CD4+ or CD8+ T cells sorted from blood, obtained in a trial of the OX40 agonist ivuxolimab. The origin of the receptors is an adult with an advanced solid tumor such as melanoma, head and neck, liver or kidney cancer. Each CDR3 is given with its conserved first and last residue. A D gene is named only where the DNA matches it firmly. Clone size is given for some rows only: seen once, a few or many times, or a class if the clone is expanded.

V gene,D gene,clone size,J gene,CDR3 DNA,CDR3 protein
TRBV27,NA,once,TRBJ2-1,TGTGCCAGCAGAGATGAGATTTCCTACAATGAGCAGTTCTTC,CASRDEISYNEQFF
TRBV7-8,TRBD1,once,TRBJ1-5,TGTGCCAGCAGCTCGGGGGGACAGGGATTTTACATCGCTGATCAGCCCCAGCATTTT,CASSSGGQGFYIADQPQHF
TRBV4-1,NA,NA,TRBJ2-3,TGCGCCAGCAGCCAACCCCCTTTGACAGGTTCGACAGATACGCAGTATTTT,CASSQPPLTGSTDTQYF
TRBV6-4,TRBD1,NA,TRBJ2-2,TGTGCCAGTTCCCGACAGGGGAACACCGGGGAGCTGTTTTTT,CASSRQGNTGELFF
TRBV4-2,NA,once,TRBJ1-5,TGTGCCAGCAGCCCCTCGGGGCAGGGAAATGTTCAGCCCCAGCATTTT,CASSPSGQGNVQPQHF
TRBV19,NA,NA,TRBJ1-2,TGTGCCAGTAGTGCCTCGTCAGGGTTCTTAGGCTATGGCTACACCTTC,CASSASSGFLGYGYTF
TRBV4-1,NA,NA,TRBJ2-7,TGCGCCAGCAGCCCTATTGGGGGGAGGTTCGAGCAGTACTTC,CASSPIGGRFEQYF
TRBV27,NA,NA,TRBJ2-2,TGTGCCAGCAGTTTAATCTTAGCCGGGGAGCTGTTTTTT,CASSLILAGELFF
TRBV5-1,NA,NA,TRBJ2-1,TGCGCCAGCAGCTTGAAGGCCAATGAGCAGTTCTTC,CASSLKANEQFF
TRBV27,NA,NA,TRBJ2-7,TGTGCCAGCGCACTACAGAGGAGCTCCTACGAGCAGTACTTC,CASALQRSSYEQYF
TRBV7-8,TRBD2,once,TRBJ2-4,TGTGCCAGCAGCCCGTTAGCGGGAGTAGCCAAAAACATTCAGTACTTC,CASSPLAGVAKNIQYF
TRBV28,NA,NA,TRBJ2-7,TGTGCCAGGTTCCGATTTGGATTCTACGAGCAGTACTTC,CARFRFGFYEQYF
TRBV6-6,NA,NA,TRBJ2-7,TGTGCCAGCAGTTACTTCGGAGAGAACTACTACGAGCAGTACTTC,CASSYFGENYYEQYF
TRBV7-9,TRBD2,NA,TRBJ2-7,TGTGCCAGCCGCTGGGGGGGGTCCTACGAGCAGTACTTC,CASRWGGSYEQYF
TRBV7-6,NA,NA,TRBJ1-2,TGTGCCAGCAGCTTAGGTGGGATGAGTGGCTACACCTTC,CASSLGGMSGYTF
TRBV27,NA,NA,TRBJ2-2,TGTGCCAGCAGTTTGGGGGGTGGGCGCCTGAAAACCGGGGAGCTGTTTTTT,CASSLGGGRLKTGELFF
TRBV10-3,NA,NA,TRBJ1-4,TGTGCCATCAGTGACTCCGGGGAAACTAATGAAAAACTGTTTTTT,CAISDSGETNEKLFF
TRBV7-3,NA,NA,TRBJ2-1,TGTGCCAGCAGCTTTGGTTGGTCCGCCTCCTACAATGAGCAGTTCTTC,CASSFGWSASYNEQFF
TRBV4-1,NA,NA,TRBJ1-5,TGCGCCAGCAGCCAATATGGGGGGTCCGATCAGCCCCAGCATTTT,CASSQYGGSDQPQHF
TRBV7-6,NA,NA,TRBJ2-1,TGTGCCAGCAGCTTAGTACTGAACAATGAGCAGTTCTTC,CASSLVLNNEQFF
TRBV6-1,NA,once,TRBJ2-3,TGTGCCAGCAGGGGGGGACTGCCAGATACGCAGTATTTT,CASRGGLPDTQYF
TRBV28,NA,NA,TRBJ2-2,TGTGCCAGCAGTCCCAGGCGGGTTCACACCGGGGAGCTGTTTTTT,CASSPRRVHTGELFF
TRBV6-6,NA,NA,TRBJ2-1,TGTGCCAGCAGTTACCCGGGGGGCTATGGGCAGTTCTTC,CASSYPGGYGQFF
TRBV9,TRBD2,once,TRBJ2-1,TGTGCCAGCAGCCCCGGGACTAGCGGGAAGAGGAATGAGCAGTTCTTC,CASSPGTSGKRNEQFF
TRBV18,NA,NA,TRBJ1-1,TGTGCCAGCTCACCAGGAGGGGGTTTGAACACTGAAGCTTTCTTT,CASSPGGGLNTEAFF